The 14 T cell receptor beta chains reported below all come from one sample, sequenced in a study of blood T cell repertoires in COVID-19. The table came from immunoSEQ multiplex PCR; TCRdb's copy has only in-frame clones and leaves some out. The table shows 190,000 or so clones, with about 83% occurring only once. The sample comprised peripheral blood. The receptor set was obtained from a man in his fifties or sixties who had recovered from COVID-19.

The chain links TRBV7-9 to TRBJ2-7, with D perhaps matching TRBD2 (6 bases). CDR1 is SEHNR and CDR2 is FQNEAQ in the germline V gene (reference sequence). CDR3 length equals 16 residues. Trimming cost V 5 bases and J 0 bases, with 17 bases left between them. CDR3 DNA: TGTGCCAGCAGCCCCCCGACTAGTCGATTCTCCTACGAGCAGTACTTC. It specifies CASSPPTSRFSYEQYF.

This clone is a singleton in its sample. The rearrangement uses TRBV7-2 and TRBJ2-1; 14 bases align to TRBD2. Germline values: CDR1 SGHTA, CDR2 FQGNSA. The V segment lost 5 bases and the J segment 2 bases; nucleotides outside the gene matches: 11. The CDR3 has 19 amino acids. The CDR3 loop is CASSPRGLAGAMTYNEQFF. The CDR3 DNA is TGTGCCAGCAGCCCGCGGGGACTAGCGGGAGCTATGACCTACAATGAGCAGTTCTTC.

The genes are TRBV11-2 and TRBJ1-2, with 8 bases identical to TRBD1. Germline V gene lookup returns CDR1 SGHAT and CDR2 FQNNGV. J was trimmed by 4 bases and V by 5 bases; bases with no gene match: 3. This CDR3 has 13 residues. The chain's CDR3 is CASSVQGAYGYTF. The CDR3 DNA is TGTGCCAGCAGCGTTCAGGGGGCCTATGGCTACACCTTC.

The chain carries TRBV19 and TRBJ1-4; D might be TRBD1 (6 bases). With 1 base removed from V and 0 bases from J, the gap between germline ends came to 15 bases. Germline V gene lookup returns CDR1 LNHDA and CDR2 SQIVND (reference sequence). The CDR3 totals 18 residues. The CDR3, as DNA: TGTGCCAGTAGTATAGGGCCCGTAAGGACAGCAACTAATGAAAAACTGTTTTTT. This gives the protein CASSIGPVRTATNEKLFF.

This clone came up a few times. The chain couples TRBV7-3 to TRBJ2-7, with D perhaps TRBD1 (6 bases). Germline V gene lookup returns CDR1 SGHTA and CDR2 FQGTGA. The CDR3 runs 15 residues. Trimming removed 5 bases from V and 2 bases from J, with 16 bases in between. The CDR3 here is CASSLREGVTYEQYF. CDR3 nucleotide sequence: TGTGCCAGCAGCCTAAGAGAGGGGGTGACCTACGAGCAGTACTTC.

The chain uses TRBV30 and TRBJ1-2; D is unresolved. Trimming stripped 6 bases from V and 2 bases from J, with 7 bases between. The CDR3 loop spans 11 amino acids. CDR1 is GTSNPN and CDR2 is SVGIG in the germline V gene (reference sequence). CDR3 loop: CACQKNYGYTF. CDR3 nucleotides: TGTGCCTGCCAGAAGAACTATGGCTACACCTTC.

The chain couples TRBV13 to TRBJ1-2, with unresolved D. V was pared by 3 bases and J by 8 bases, with 10 bases between. The CDR3 sequence is 12 residues long. CDR1 PRHDT and CDR2 FYEKMQ come from the germline V gene (reference sequence). The CDR3 DNA sequence: TGTGCCAGCAGCTTCCGGGGAAACGGCTACACCTTC. It codes for CASSFRGNGYTF.

In this sample, this clone turned up a few times. The rearrangement links TRBV5-1 to TRBJ1-6; the D is unclear. This CDR3 is built from 14 residues. V lost 4 bases to trimming and J lost 7 bases, with 12 bases between them. Germline-derived CDR1 and CDR2 are SGHRS and YFSETQ. The CDR3 here is CASSLGRGNSPLHF. In DNA, the CDR3 is TGCGCCAGCAGCCTTGGGAGAGGAAATTCACCCCTCCACTTT.

The genes are TRBV28 and TRBJ2-3; 7 nucleotides match TRBD2. Trimming at V came to 3 bases and at J to 0 bases, leaving 6 bases not matched to a gene. This CDR3 contains 16 residues. Per germline, CDR1 MDHEN and CDR2 SYDVKM. CDR3 sequence: CASSLPISGSTDTQYF. The CDR3 DNA sequence: TGTGCCAGCAGTTTGCCCATTAGCGGGAGCACAGATACGCAGTATTTT.

CDR3 DNA: TGTGCCAGCAGCTTAACTACAGGGGGCTTCAATGAGCAGTTCTTC. The encoded protein is CASSLTTGGFNEQFF. V and J are TRBV7-3 and TRBJ2-1; 9 nucleotides agree with TRBD1. Per the germline V gene, CDR1 is SGHTA and CDR2 is FQGTGA. With V trimmed by 0 bases and J by 6 bases, 3 bases remained unmatched. The CDR3 has 15 amino acids.

The CDR3 is CASSPGTSPYEQYF. Written as DNA, the CDR3 is TGTGCCAGCTCGCCAGGGACTAGCCCCTACGAGCAGTACTTC. The chain combines TRBV18 with TRBJ2-7; 9 bases align to TRBD2. This CDR3 is 14 amino acids long. Germline V lookup: CDR1 KGHSH, CDR2 LQKENI. V was clipped by 6 bases and J by 2 bases; unmatched bases: 5.

V and J are TRBV2 and TRBJ2-7; a weak D match, TRBD2 (6 bases). The CDR3 extends over 13 amino acids. In germline, CDR1 is SNHLY, CDR2 FYNNEI. The V end lost 3 bases, the J end lost 2 bases, and 8 bases lay between the germline ends. This chain's CDR3 is CASSEGGTYEQYF. The CDR3 coding sequence is TGTGCCAGCAGTGAGGGGGGAACCTACGAGCAGTACTTC.

The chain uses TRBV7-9 and TRBJ1-5; D may be TRBD1 (6 bases). CDR1 SEHNR and CDR2 FQNEAQ come from the germline V gene (reference sequence). V was trimmed by 3 bases and J by 4 bases, leaving 7 bases between them. The length of the CDR3 is 13 residues. CDR3 sequence reads: CASSFTGNQPQHF. CDR3 in DNA: TGTGCCAGCAGCTTTACAGGGAATCAGCCCCAGCATTTT.

This rearrangement joins TRBV4-1 to TRBJ2-7; D is unclear. Trimming removed 1 base at V and 4 bases at J, with 11 bases between. CDR3 size: 14 residues. Germline CDR1 reads MGHRA; CDR2 reads YSYEKL. The CDR3 spells CASSQVGTPYEQYF. CDR3 bases: TGCGCCAGCAGCCAAGTTGGCACCCCGTACGAGCAGTACTTC.